The 24 T cell receptor beta chains listed next were all sequenced from one sample in a study of blood T cell repertoires in COVID-19. Here immunoSEQ multiplex PCR was the method, and the copy in TCRdb shows in-frame clones only, minus some. The sample carries a few hundred thousand clones, more than 70% recorded once. Sequencing input: peripheral blood. The receptors were sampled from a man at least 80 years old with acute or convalescent COVID-19.

The rearrangement uses TRBV11-3 and TRBJ2-1, with a tentative D call TRBD2 (5 bases). Germline CDR1 reads SGHNT; CDR2 reads YENEEA. Deletions cut 5 bases from V and 7 bases from J, with 15 bases between. The CDR3 has 14 residues. CDR3 protein: CASSATGLSNEQFF. CDR3 nucleotide sequence: TGTGCCAGCAGCGCCACGGGGTTGTCGAATGAGCAGTTCTTC.

The V and J genes are TRBV5-1 and TRBJ2-5, with 13 bases that match TRBD2. V lost 4 bases, J lost 8 bases, and 8 bases stayed unmatched. CDR1 is SGHRS, CDR2 YFSETQ, per germline. The CDR3 length is 15 residues. CDR3 protein: CASSPLAGGPATQYF. CDR3 nucleotide sequence: TGCGCCAGCAGCCCACTAGCGGGAGGGCCGGCTACCCAGTACTTC.

This clone was recorded once. The V call is TRBV19, the J call TRBJ2-1; possible D gene TRBD2, 6 bases. The V gene's germline CDR1 is LNHDA and CDR2 SQIVND (reference sequence). Deletions cut 6 bases from V and 2 bases from J, with 17 bases between. CDR3 size: 16 residues. CDR3 region: CASRGRRGPTYNEQFF. The CDR3 DNA follows: TGTGCCAGTAGGGGAAGGAGGGGTCCTACCTACAATGAGCAGTTCTTC.

The chain is built from TRBV15 and TRBJ1-5; 9 bases match TRBD1. This CDR3 is built from 14 residues. Losses at the gene ends were 5 bases for V and 6 bases for J; bases not matched to a gene: 5. From germline, CDR1 is LNHNV and CDR2 YYDKDF (reference sequence). The CDR3 loop reads CATSGDRVTQPQHF. Written as DNA, the CDR3 is TGTGCCACCAGCGGGGACAGGGTAACTCAGCCCCAGCATTTT.

The chain couples TRBV6-4 to TRBJ1-5; TRBD1 matches at 7 bases. With V trimmed by 8 bases and J by 3 bases, 4 bases remained unmatched. Germline V gives CDR1 MRHNA, CDR2 SNTAGT. The CDR3 is 13 amino acids. CDR3 nucleotides: TGTGCCAGCTCCACAGGGGACAATCAGCCCCAGCATTTT. This codes for CASSTGDNQPQHF.

The CDR3 DNA is TGTGCCAGCTCACCAGAAGGGGGAATAAACACCGGGGAGCTGTTTTTT. It specifies CASSPEGGINTGELFF. The V and J genes are TRBV18 and TRBJ2-2, with D perhaps TRBD1 (6 bases). Germline V gene lookup returns CDR1 KGHSH and CDR2 LQKENI. This CDR3 spans 16 amino acids. Trimming left V 2 bases short and J 2 bases short, with 12 bases between.

The rearrangement joins TRBV9 to TRBJ2-5, with TRBD2 as a possible D gene (6 bases). CDR1 SGDLS and CDR2 YYNGEE come from the germline V gene. Trimming left V 2 bases short and J 5 bases short, with 19 bases between. CDR3 size: 16 residues. The chain's CDR3 is CASSVSPQGGSETQYF. The CDR3 nucleotides read TGTGCCAGCAGCGTCTCCCCCCAAGGAGGGTCTGAGACCCAGTACTTC. The variable domain in full, with the rest retrieved from reference TRBV9 and TRBJ2-5, is DSGVTQTPKHLITATGQRVTLRCSPRSGDLSVYWYQQSLDQGLQFLIQYYNGEERAKGNILERFSAQQFPDLHSELNLSSLELGDSALYFCASSVSPQGGSETQYFGPGTRLLVL.

The chain joins TRBV7-8 to TRBJ2-5; 12 bases match TRBD2. Germline CDR1 and CDR2: SGHVS and FQNEAQ. Trimming cost V 2 bases and J 5 bases; bases outside gene matches: 9. The CDR3 totals 17 residues. CDR3: CASSLPPSGGAKETQYF. The CDR3, as DNA: TGTGCCAGCAGCTTACCCCCTAGCGGGGGGGCTAAGGAGACCCAGTACTTC. Combining the CDR3 with reference TRBV7-8 and TRBJ2-5 gives the whole variable domain GAGVSQSPRYKVAKRGQDVALRCDPISGHVSLFWYQQALGQGPEFLTYFQNEAQLDKSGLPSDRFFAERPEGSVSTLKIQRTQQEDSAVYLCASSLPPSGGAKETQYFGPGTRLLVL.

The chain joins TRBV10-2 to TRBJ1-5; 8 nucleotides align to TRBD1. V shed 6 bases and J 5 bases; nucleotides not matched to a gene: 0. CDR1 and CDR2 from the germline V gene are WSHSY and SAAADI. The CDR3 contains 12 residues. CDR3 residues: CASRQGDQPQHF. In DNA, the CDR3 is TGCGCCAGCAGACAGGGGGATCAGCCCCAGCATTTT.

This chain links TRBV28 with TRBJ1-6, with 7 nucleotides matching TRBD1. The CDR3 is made up of 15 amino acids. V trimming: 8 bases; J trimming: 13 bases; junction bases outside the gene matches: 17. From germline, CDR1 is MDHEN and CDR2 SYDVKM. CDR3 in amino acids: CASGPPRTGLMPLHF. As DNA, the CDR3 is TGTGCCAGCGGACCCCCGCGGACAGGTCTAATGCCCCTCCACTTT. Complete variable domain (other parts from reference TRBV28 and TRBJ1-6): DVKVTQSSRYLVKRTGEKVFLECVQDMDHENMFWYRQDPGLGLRLIYFSYDVKMKEKGDIPEGYSVSREKKERFSLILESASTNQTSMYLCASGPPRTGLMPLHFGNGTRLTVT.

The count of this clone is one. The CDR3 sequence: CASSSMRGGELFF. The CDR3 DNA sequence: TGTGCCAGCAGTTCTATGCGTGGCGGGGAGCTGTTTTTT. The V gene is TRBV6-5, the J gene TRBJ2-2; D unresolved. Trimming cost V 4 bases and J 7 bases, with 10 bases left between them. Germline V gene sequence: CDR1 MNHEY, CDR2 SVGAGI. This CDR3 is 13 amino acids long.

Written as DNA, the CDR3 is TGTGCCAGCAGTTCGGGGGTCGGCCATTCACCCCTCCACTTT. It codes for CASSSGVGHSPLHF. The chain carries TRBV27 and TRBJ1-6, with D perhaps matching TRBD1 (5 bases). The V end lost 4 bases, the J end lost 8 bases, and 12 bases lay between the germline ends. The CDR3 is 14 residues long. Per the germline V gene, CDR1 is MNHEY and CDR2 is SMNVEV (reference sequence).

This clone was recorded only once. J is TRBJ1-6 and V is TRBV2; 8 nucleotides line up with TRBD1. The ends lost 0 bases at V and 10 bases at J; junction bases unmatched: 5. The CDR3 runs to 15 residues. CDR1 and CDR2 from the germline V gene are SNHLY and FYNNEI. Here the CDR3 reads CASSEAGRGLSPLHF. The CDR3 nucleotides are TGTGCCAGCAGTGAAGCGGGCAGGGGGCTCTCACCCCTCCACTTT.

This clone was seen a handful of times. This chain joins TRBV19 and TRBJ2-7, with 9 bases matching TRBD2. The J segment lost 4 bases and the V segment lost 8 bases, leaving 6 bases of the junction unmatched. Germline CDR1 reads LNHDA; CDR2 reads SQIVND (reference sequence). The CDR3 has 13 amino acids. CDR3 nucleotide sequence: TGTGCCAGTTCCACGGCGGGAGGGTACGAGCAGTACTTC. It specifies CASSTAGGYEQYF.

This chain uses TRBV19 with TRBJ2-7, with TRBD1 matching over 8 bases. Germline trimming cut 5 bases from V and 3 bases from J; bases unmatched to any gene: 15. There are 17 residues in the CDR3. Per germline, CDR1 LNHDA and CDR2 SQIVND (reference sequence). For the CDR3, the DNA is TGTGCCAGTAGTCCGGCGGGCGGGGCAGGGGGCGACTACGAGCAGTACTTC. It is translated as CASSPAGGAGGDYEQYF.

This sequence joins TRBV6-5 and TRBJ1-1; maybe TRBD1 (6 bases). Germline V CDR1 and CDR2: MNHEY, SVGAGI. The CDR3 runs to 13 residues. Between the trimmed V and J ends, which lost 2 bases and 4 bases, there was a span of 8 bases. The chain's CDR3 is CASSYRGTTEAFF. The CDR3 DNA reads TGTGCCAGCAGTTACAGGGGGACCACTGAAGCTTTCTTT.

V and J are TRBV29-1 and TRBJ2-1; 7 bases agree with TRBD2. V gave up 6 bases and J gave up 3 bases; unmatched junction bases: 5. Germline values: CDR1 SQVTM, CDR2 ANQGSEA. This CDR3 comprises 13 residues. The CDR3 DNA follows: TGCAGCGTGGTTTCTAGCGGCTACAATGAGCAGTTCTTC. Amino acid sequence: CSVVSSGYNEQFF.

The J gene is TRBJ2-5, the V gene TRBV2; perhaps TRBD2 as D (6 bases). This CDR3 is 13 amino acids long. V gave up 7 bases and J gave up 5 bases, with 14 bases separating them. Germline loops: CDR1 SNHLY, CDR2 FYNNEI. CDR3: CASKGGTGETQYF. The CDR3 DNA reads as TGTGCCAGCAAAGGAGGGACCGGGGAGACCCAGTACTTC.

J is TRBJ2-2 and V is TRBV28; 8 nucleotides agree with TRBD1. Germline V lookup: CDR1 MDHEN, CDR2 SYDVKM. This CDR3 is built from 15 residues. After removal of 7 bases from V and 4 bases from J, the junction contained 8 bases not matched to a gene. The CDR3 DNA reads as TGTGCCAGCACCCCCGGACAGGGTGTCACCGGGGAGCTGTTTTTT. Encoded protein: CASTPGQGVTGELFF.

This sequence joins TRBV5-8 and TRBJ1-5; D gene uncertain. The germline V gene encodes CDR1 SGHTS and CDR2 YDEGEE. Trimming removed 3 bases at V and 3 bases at J, with 4 bases between. The CDR3 loop spans 12 amino acids. CDR3 in amino acids: CASSSFNQPQHF. CDR3 nucleotides: TGTGCCAGCAGCTCCTTCAATCAGCCCCAGCATTTT. The full variable domain, rest sourced from reference TRBV5-8 and TRBJ1-5, is EAGVTQSPTHLIKTRGQQATLRCSPISGHTSVYWYQQALGLGLQFLLWYDEGEERNRGNFPPRFSGRQFPNYSSELNVNALELEDSALYLCASSSFNQPQHFGDGTRLSIL.

This clone has more than one count but fewer than ten. The chain couples TRBV5-1 to TRBJ1-1; D is possibly TRBD1 (5 bases). CDR1 and CDR2 from the germline V gene are SGHRS and YFSETQ. Trimming cost V 6 bases and J 7 bases, with 19 bases left between them. The CDR3 extends over 14 amino acids. The CDR3 loop reads CASKLEGARNEAFF. CDR3 bases: TGCGCCAGCAAATTGGAAGGGGCGCGGAATGAAGCTTTCTTT.

CDR3 amino acids: CASSSRLLDSPLHF. In DNA, the CDR3 is TGTGCCAGCAGCTCGAGACTGCTGGATTCACCCCTCCACTTT. The rearrangement joins TRBV5-4 to TRBJ1-6; unclear D gene. V was cut by 3 bases and J by 8 bases, with 12 bases left in between. The germline V gene encodes CDR1 SGHNT and CDR2 YYREEE (reference sequence). The CDR3 is made up of 14 amino acids.

The chain is built from TRBV7-2 and TRBJ2-5, with D possibly being TRBD1 (6 bases). Germline V gene data show CDR1 as SGHTA and CDR2 as FQGNSA. Trimming took 2 bases from V and 2 from J, leaving 12 bases between them. The CDR3 runs 15 residues. The CDR3 loop is CASSLNSGTQETQYF. The CDR3 coding sequence is TGTGCCAGCAGCTTAAACTCCGGGACACAAGAGACCCAGTACTTC.

The J gene is TRBJ1-1, the V gene TRBV28; no clear D gene. This CDR3 is 12 amino acids long. Trimming pared 2 bases from V and 2 bases from J, leaving 3 bases between. Germline values: CDR1 MDHEN, CDR2 SYDVKM. The chain's CDR3 is CASSLRNTEAFF. The DNA for the CDR3 is TGTGCCAGCAGTTTACGTAACACTGAAGCTTTCTTT.